The next 16 T cell receptor beta chains were all read from a single sample in a study of cytotoxic CD8 clonotypes in ibrutinib-treated CLL. Profiling relied on immunoSEQ multiplex PCR, and the TCRdb table lists in-frame clones only, not all of them. The profile shows 45,000 to 60,000 clones, 56% of them singletons. Sequenced material: PBMCs, taken after 24 months of ibrutinib treatment. These receptor sequences come from a human donor with chronic lymphocytic leukemia.

The chain uses TRBV19 and TRBJ1-2; 8 positions match TRBD1. The CDR3 is 13 amino acids. Germline CDR1 reads LNHDA; CDR2 reads SQIVND (reference sequence). The V gene end was trimmed by 5 bases and the J gene end by 4 bases; junction bases not matched to a gene: 3. The DNA for the CDR3 is TGTGCCAGTAGTGGGGGACAGGTCTATGGCTACACCTTC. The encoded protein is CASSGGQVYGYTF.

This clone was found a few times. CDR3 sequence (DNA): TGTGCCATCAGTGACATTCGCAATCAGCCCCAGCATTTT. Translated: CAISDIRNQPQHF. V and J are TRBV10-3 and TRBJ1-5; no firm D call. Deletions cut 3 bases from V and 2 bases from J, with 5 bases between. The CDR3 is 13 residues long. The germline V gene has CDR1 ENHRY and CDR2 SYGVKD.

CDR3 DNA sequence: TGTGCCACCCGTTTCACGACAGGGGCGATGGGAAAACTGTTTTTT. It codes for CATRFTTGAMGKLFF. The rearrangement uses TRBV28 and TRBJ1-4, with 8 nucleotides matching TRBD1. The CDR3 runs to 15 residues. Germline assignment: CDR1 MDHEN and CDR2 SYDVKM. V lost 10 bases, J lost 10 bases, and 17 bases stayed unmatched.

CDR3: CASSKRTSGRSSYNEQFF. The CDR3, as DNA: TGCGCCAGCAGCAAAAGGACTAGCGGGAGATCTTCCTACAATGAGCAGTTCTTC. V gene TRBV5-1 combines with J gene TRBJ2-1; the match to TRBD2 covers 13 bases. After removal of 4 bases from V and 1 base from J, the junction contained 8 bases not matched to a gene. CDR1 is SGHRS and CDR2 is YFSETQ in the germline V gene. This CDR3 spans 18 amino acids.

This clone was recorded a few times. This sequence joins TRBV6-5 and TRBJ2-5, with D perhaps TRBD1 (5 bases). Trimming cost V 0 bases and J 5 bases, with 16 bases left between them. CDR3 length equals 16 residues. The germline CDR1 and CDR2 sequences are MNHEY and SVGAGI. The CDR3 nucleotides are TGTGCCAGCAGTTACTCCCCAGGGCCGCGCATGGAGACCCAGTACTTC. Protein sequence: CASSYSPGPRMETQYF.

CDR3 sequence (DNA): TGTGCCAGCAGCACCGGGACTAGCGGGCTTCGTGAGCAGTTCTTC. Encoded protein: CASSTGTSGLREQFF. The gene calls are TRBV7-2 and TRBJ2-1; 12 bases line up with TRBD2. After removal of 5 bases from V and 9 bases from J, the junction contained 8 bases not matched to a gene. The CDR3 is 15 amino acids. CDR1 and CDR2 from the germline V gene are SGHTA and FQGNSA.

This clone has only a few counts. This chain uses TRBV5-6 with TRBJ2-7; 8 bases line up with TRBD2. Losses at the gene ends were 3 bases for V and 3 bases for J; bases not matched to a gene: 5. The CDR3 has 14 residues. Germline values: CDR1 SGHDT, CDR2 YYEEEE. As DNA, the CDR3 is TGTGCCAGCAGCTCTGACGGGGGGGACTACGAGCAGTACTTC. Translating gives CASSSDGGDYEQYF.

A few counts support this clone. The chain has TRBV11-2 and TRBJ2-6; no reliable D call. V lost 1 base to trimming and J lost 4 bases, with 2 bases between them. The CDR3 is made up of 13 amino acids. Germline loops: CDR1 SGHAT, CDR2 FQNNGV. CDR3 loop: CASSLGGANVLTF. CDR3 in DNA: TGTGCCAGCAGCTTAGGAGGGGCCAACGTCCTGACTTTC. The full variable domain, its missing parts supplied by reference TRBV11-2 and TRBJ2-6, is EAGVAQSPRYKIIEKRQSVAFWCNPISGHATLYWYQQILGQGPKLLIQFQNNGVVDDSQLPKDRFSAERLKGVDSTLKIQPAKLEDSAVYLCASSLGGANVLTFGAGSRLTVL.

V gene TRBV7-9 combines with J gene TRBJ2-5; D gene unclear. Deletions cut 5 bases from V and 6 bases from J, with 10 bases between. The germline V gene encodes CDR1 SEHNR and CDR2 FQNEAQ (reference sequence). The CDR3 spans 12 residues. CDR3 protein: CASSDRLQTQYF. The CDR3, as DNA: TGTGCCAGCAGCGACCGGCTGCAGACCCAGTACTTC.

This clone was seen a few times. The chain employs TRBV6-6 and TRBJ2-1, with 9 positions matching TRBD1. This CDR3 region has 16 residues. Germline V gene sequence: CDR1 MNHNY, CDR2 SVGAGI (reference sequence). V was clipped by 4 bases and J by 7 bases; unmatched bases: 11. CDR3 in amino acids: CASSFTGTGLVNEQFF. CDR3 sequence (DNA): TGTGCCAGCAGTTTCACCGGGACAGGGCTCGTGAATGAGCAGTTCTTC.

The sample holds one count of this clone. This rearrangement joins TRBV5-1 to TRBJ2-7, with D unclear. V lost 0 bases and J 2 bases, leaving 9 bases between the germline ends. CDR3 size: 14 residues. The germline gives CDR1 SGHRS, CDR2 YFSETQ. The CDR3 region has the DNA TGCGCCAGCAGCTTGGAGTACGGAGCCTACGAGCAGTACGTC. Translating gives CASSLEYGAYEQYV.

This clone was seen a few times. The chain links TRBV30 to TRBJ2-2; 9 bases are shared with TRBD2. Per the germline V gene, CDR1 is GTSNPN and CDR2 is SVGIG (reference sequence). This CDR3 has 13 residues. V lost 8 bases and J lost 4; bases outside the gene matches: 5. The CDR3 protein is CAKNSGSTGELFF. CDR3 DNA sequence: TGTGCCAAGAATAGCGGGAGCACCGGGGAGCTGTTTTTT.

The chain carries TRBV6-1 and TRBJ1-2; D is uncertain. There are 14 residues in the CDR3. CDR1 and CDR2 from the germline V gene are MNHNS and SASEGT. V was shortened by 4 bases and J by 6 bases, with 15 bases between the two germline ends. CDR3 protein: CASSVDLPSHGYTF. The CDR3 DNA reads as TGTGCCAGCAGTGTAGACCTCCCTTCGCATGGCTACACCTTC.

This chain links TRBV5-1 with TRBJ2-7; a possible D gene is TRBD2 (6 bases). The ends were cut back, 4 bases at V and 3 bases at J, with 11 bases in the middle. CDR1 and CDR2 from the germline V gene are SGHRS and YFSETQ. This CDR3 is built from 13 residues. The CDR3: CASSPAGGYEQYV. DNA of the CDR3: TGCGCCAGCAGCCCGGCCGGGGGCTACGAGCAGTACGTC.

The rearrangement links TRBV25-1 to TRBJ2-5; D is undetermined. V was clipped by 1 base and J by 1 base, with 10 bases between them. The CDR3 runs 15 residues. The germline gives CDR1 MGHDK, CDR2 SYGVNS. The CDR3 DNA is TGTGCCAGCAGTGAATTCTTGCAGTTCCAAGAGACCCAGTACTTC. Translating gives CASSEFLQFQETQYF.

This clone rates as medium-sized. The chain employs TRBV7-9 and TRBJ1-1; D not resolved. The CDR3 has 17 residues. Looked up from germline, CDR1 is SEHNR and CDR2 is FQNEAQ (reference sequence). V was pared by 5 bases and J by 1 base, with 20 bases between. The CDR3 nucleotides are TGTGCCAGCAGCCGAATGGGTGTGCGTGGAAAGAACACTGAAGCTTTCTTT. It specifies CASSRMGVRGKNTEAFF.